This TCR beta chain was profiled in a study of OX40 agonist ivuxolimab in advanced cancers. Across the study: Ivuxolimab, an antibody acting as an agonist of OX40 (CD134), was used to treat patients. Study findings and constraints: Near-lowest levels of clonal expansion characterized partial responders at 0.1-3.0 mg/kg. Low normalized T-cell clonal expansion also characterized some of the nonresponders.

Sequencing was performed with immunoSEQ multiplex PCR; in TCRdb, only in-frame clones are kept and a portion is missing. The sample yields approximately 10,000 clones, 60% to 80% seen once. Germline V gene sequence: CDR1 SQVTM, CDR2 ANQGSEA. This CDR3 comprises 14 residues. The ends were cut back, 6 bases at V and 6 bases at J, with 18 bases in the middle. By share of the sample, this clone is medium-sized. Antigen unknown. The chain links TRBV29-1 to TRBJ2-4; D might be TRBD1 (6 bases). Sequenced here: CD4+ or CD8+ T cells sorted from blood, sampled in a trial of the OX40 agonist ivuxolimab. This TCR derives from an adult with an advanced solid tumor such as melanoma, head and neck, liver or kidney cancer. The CDR3, as DNA: TGCAGCGTAAACTTACAGGGACGAGGAAACATTCAGTACTTC. Translating it yields CSVNLQGRGNIQYF.